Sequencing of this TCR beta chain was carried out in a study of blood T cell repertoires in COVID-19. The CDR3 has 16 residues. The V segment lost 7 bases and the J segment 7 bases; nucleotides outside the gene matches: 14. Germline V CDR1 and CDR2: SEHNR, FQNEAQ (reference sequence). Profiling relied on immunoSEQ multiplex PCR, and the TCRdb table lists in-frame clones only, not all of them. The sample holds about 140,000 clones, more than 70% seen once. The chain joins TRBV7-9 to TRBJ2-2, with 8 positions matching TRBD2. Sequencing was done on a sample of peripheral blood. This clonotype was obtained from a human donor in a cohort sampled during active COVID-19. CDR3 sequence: CASIPTSAGTNGELFF. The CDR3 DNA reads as TGTGCCAGCATACCGACTAGCGCGGGGACGAACGGGGAGCTGTTTTTT.